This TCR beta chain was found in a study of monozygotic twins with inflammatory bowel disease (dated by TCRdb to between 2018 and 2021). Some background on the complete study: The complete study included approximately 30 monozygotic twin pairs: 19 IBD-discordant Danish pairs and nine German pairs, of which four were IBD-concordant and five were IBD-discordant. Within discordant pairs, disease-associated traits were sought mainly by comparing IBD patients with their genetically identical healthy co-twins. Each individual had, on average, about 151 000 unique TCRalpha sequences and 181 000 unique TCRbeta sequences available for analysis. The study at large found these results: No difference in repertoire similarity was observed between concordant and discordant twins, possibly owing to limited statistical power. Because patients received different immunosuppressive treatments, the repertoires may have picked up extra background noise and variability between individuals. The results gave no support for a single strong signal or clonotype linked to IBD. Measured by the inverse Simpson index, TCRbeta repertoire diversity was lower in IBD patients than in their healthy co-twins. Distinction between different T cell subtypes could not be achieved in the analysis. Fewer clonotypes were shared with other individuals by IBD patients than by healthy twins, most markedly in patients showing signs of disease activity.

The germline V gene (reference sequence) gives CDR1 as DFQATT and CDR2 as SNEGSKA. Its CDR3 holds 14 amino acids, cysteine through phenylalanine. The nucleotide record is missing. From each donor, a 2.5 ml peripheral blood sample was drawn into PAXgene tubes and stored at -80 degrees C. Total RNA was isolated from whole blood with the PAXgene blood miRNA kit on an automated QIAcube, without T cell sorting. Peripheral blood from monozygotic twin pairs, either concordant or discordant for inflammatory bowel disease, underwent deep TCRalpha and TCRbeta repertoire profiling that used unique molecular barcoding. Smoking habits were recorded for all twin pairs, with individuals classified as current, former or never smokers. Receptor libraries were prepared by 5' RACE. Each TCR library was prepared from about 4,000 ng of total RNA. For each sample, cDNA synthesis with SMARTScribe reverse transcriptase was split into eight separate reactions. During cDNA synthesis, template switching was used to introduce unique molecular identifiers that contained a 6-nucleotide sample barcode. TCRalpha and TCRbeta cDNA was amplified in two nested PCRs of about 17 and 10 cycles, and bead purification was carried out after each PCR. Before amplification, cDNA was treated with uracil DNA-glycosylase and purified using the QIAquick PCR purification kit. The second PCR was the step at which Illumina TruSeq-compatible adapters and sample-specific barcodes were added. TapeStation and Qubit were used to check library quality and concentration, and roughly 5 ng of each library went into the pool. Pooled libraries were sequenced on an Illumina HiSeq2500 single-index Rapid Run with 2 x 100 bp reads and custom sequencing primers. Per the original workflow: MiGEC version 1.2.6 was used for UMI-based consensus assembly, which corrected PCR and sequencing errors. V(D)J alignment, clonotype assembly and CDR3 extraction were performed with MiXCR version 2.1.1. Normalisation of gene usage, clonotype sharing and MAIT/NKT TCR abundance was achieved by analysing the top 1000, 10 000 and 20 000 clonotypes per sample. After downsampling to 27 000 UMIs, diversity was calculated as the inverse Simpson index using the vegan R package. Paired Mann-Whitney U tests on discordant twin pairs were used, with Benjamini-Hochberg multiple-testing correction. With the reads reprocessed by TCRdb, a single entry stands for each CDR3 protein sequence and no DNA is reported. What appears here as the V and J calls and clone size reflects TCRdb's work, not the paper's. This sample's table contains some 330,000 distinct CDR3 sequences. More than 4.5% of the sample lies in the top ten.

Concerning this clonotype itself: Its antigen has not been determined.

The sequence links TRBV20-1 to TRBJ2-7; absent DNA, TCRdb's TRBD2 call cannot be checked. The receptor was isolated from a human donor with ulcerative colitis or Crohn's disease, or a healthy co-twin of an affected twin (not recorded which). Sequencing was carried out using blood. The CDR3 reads CSARIGPSTYEQYF.